The rows below give T cell receptor beta chains drawn from one sample of a study of T cell responses to AZD1222 COVID-19 vaccine. Sequencing was performed with immunoSEQ multiplex PCR; in TCRdb, only in-frame clones are kept and a portion is missing. The sample includes about 160,000 clones, under 95% of them seen just once. The material sequenced was peripheral blood, taken 28 days after the second AZD1222 dose. The receptors here all came from an adult who received the AZD1222 COVID-19 vaccine. Each CDR3 is given with its conserved first and last residue. Fields, in order: J gene, V gene, CDR3 protein.

J: TRBJ1-5
V: TRBV21-1
CDR3: CASSKALGTGGYQPQHF

J: TRBJ1-1
V: TRBV5-3
CDR3: CARRPTGGGTEAFF

J: TRBJ2-1
V: TRBV6-2/TRBV6-3
CDR3: CASSYGDEQFF

J: TRBJ2-1
V: TRBV5-1
CDR3: CASSLNRDGNEQFF

J: TRBJ1-3
V: TRBV5-6
CDR3: CASSLGQDGSGNTIYF

J: TRBJ1-1
V: TRBV9
CDR3: CASSVAGGDGEAFF

J: TRBJ1-6
V: TRBV7-2
CDR3: CASSLYWTGDSPLHF

J: TRBJ1-3
V: TRBV5-1
CDR3: CASSLDRPSGNTIYF

J: TRBJ1-2
V: TRBV7-9
CDR3: CASSFQGATLGYGYTF

J: TRBJ2-5
V: TRBV12-5
CDR3: CASGLGFRQEQETQYF

J: TRBJ1-3
V: TRBV11-2
CDR3: CASSVEYPSSNTIYF

J: TRBJ1-1
V: TRBV7-8
CDR3: CASSPRGQMNTEAFF

J: TRBJ1-2
V: TRBV6-5
CDR3: CASTPEAGIYGYTF

J: TRBJ1-3
V: TRBV18
CDR3: CASSPRSTHSGNTIYF

J: TRBJ1-1
V: TRBV5-6
CDR3: CASSLRRTEAFF

J: TRBJ2-1
V: TRBV9
CDR3: CASSGPWTGGSYNEQFF

J: TRBJ1-2
V: TRBV10-3
CDR3: CAISGAGQESYTF

J: TRBJ2-3
V: TRBV6-5
CDR3: CASSDRGTDTQYF

J: TRBJ1-1
V: TRBV21-1
CDR3: CASSNENSAGDTEAFF

J: TRBJ1-4
V: TRBV5-4
CDR3: CASSLGGLVNEKLFF

J: TRBJ1-5
V: TRBV7-8
CDR3: CASSYRGHSNQPQHF

J: TRBJ1-2
V: TRBV30
CDR3: CAWSVGSNYGYTF

J: TRBJ2-7
V: TRBV9
CDR3: CASSVAGARSYEQYF

J: TRBJ2-7
V: TRBV30
CDR3: CAWSDQGVTYEQYF

J: TRBJ1-1
V: TRBV11-2
CDR3: CASSHYGTGKTEAFF

J: TRBJ2-1
V: TRBV9
CDR3: CASSPAQGSSYNEQFF

J: TRBJ2-7
V: TRBV6-5
CDR3: CASSYSVGSPFYEQYF

J: TRBJ1-2
V: TRBV3-1/TRBV3-2
CDR3: CASSPRGDGYTF

J: TRBJ1-1
V: TRBV3-1/TRBV3-2
CDR3: CASSHRGWAEAFF

J: TRBJ2-1
V: TRBV18
CDR3: CASSLLHDRGQNNEQFF

J: TRBJ2-3
V: TRBV27
CDR3: CASSLGGQDTQYF

J: TRBJ2-3
V: TRBV24-1
CDR3: CATSDSTDTQYF

J: TRBJ1-4
V: TRBV5-1
CDR3: CASSLETGMEEKLFF

J: TRBJ1-1
V: TRBV5-6
CDR3: CASSLWPSRNTEAFF

J: TRBJ2-2
V: TRBV7-2
CDR3: CASSSGGNTGELFF